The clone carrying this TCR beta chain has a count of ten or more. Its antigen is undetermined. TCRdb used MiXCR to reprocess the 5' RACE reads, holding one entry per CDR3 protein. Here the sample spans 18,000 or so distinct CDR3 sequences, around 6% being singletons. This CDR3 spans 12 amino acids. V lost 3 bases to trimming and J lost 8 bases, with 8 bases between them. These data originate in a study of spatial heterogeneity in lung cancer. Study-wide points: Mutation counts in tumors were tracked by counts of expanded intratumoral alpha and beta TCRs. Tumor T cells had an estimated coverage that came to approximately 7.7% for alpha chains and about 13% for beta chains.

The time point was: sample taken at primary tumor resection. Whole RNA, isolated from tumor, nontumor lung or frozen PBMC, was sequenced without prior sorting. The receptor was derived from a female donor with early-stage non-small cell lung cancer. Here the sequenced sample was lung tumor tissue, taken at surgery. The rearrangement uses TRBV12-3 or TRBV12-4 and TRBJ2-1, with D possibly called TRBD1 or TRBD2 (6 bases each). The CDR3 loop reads CASSFRGHEQFF. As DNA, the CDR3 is TGTGCCAGCAGTTTTCGGGGGCATGAGCAGTTCTTC.